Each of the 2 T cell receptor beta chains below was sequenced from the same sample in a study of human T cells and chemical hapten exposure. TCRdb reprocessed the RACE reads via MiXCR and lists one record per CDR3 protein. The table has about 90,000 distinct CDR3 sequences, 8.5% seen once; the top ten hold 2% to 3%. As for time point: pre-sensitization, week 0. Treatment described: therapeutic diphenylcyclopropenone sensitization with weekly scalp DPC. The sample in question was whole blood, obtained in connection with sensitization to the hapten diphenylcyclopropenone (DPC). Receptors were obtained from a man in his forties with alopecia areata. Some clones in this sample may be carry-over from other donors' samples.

The CDR3 DNA is TGTGCCATCAGTTGGACAGGGGTAGAGACCCAGTACTTC. Residues: CAISWTGVETQYF. The chain links TRBV10-3 to TRBJ2-5; 9 bases line up with TRBD1. Trimming took 5 bases from V and 4 from J; bases not matched to a gene: 2. Germline V gene lookup returns CDR1 ENHRY and CDR2 SYGVKD. The CDR3 extends over 13 amino acids.

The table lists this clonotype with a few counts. The CDR3 loop is CASSHKRDQETQYF. Written as DNA, the CDR3 is TGTGCCAGCAGCCATAAGCGGGATCAAGAGACCCAGTACTTC. This sequence joins TRBV3-1 and TRBJ2-5; 7 positions match TRBD2. V lost 3 bases to trimming and J lost 2 bases; unmatched junction nucleotides: 3. CDR1 and CDR2 (germline): LGHDT, YNNKEL (reference sequence). The CDR3 consists of 14 residues.